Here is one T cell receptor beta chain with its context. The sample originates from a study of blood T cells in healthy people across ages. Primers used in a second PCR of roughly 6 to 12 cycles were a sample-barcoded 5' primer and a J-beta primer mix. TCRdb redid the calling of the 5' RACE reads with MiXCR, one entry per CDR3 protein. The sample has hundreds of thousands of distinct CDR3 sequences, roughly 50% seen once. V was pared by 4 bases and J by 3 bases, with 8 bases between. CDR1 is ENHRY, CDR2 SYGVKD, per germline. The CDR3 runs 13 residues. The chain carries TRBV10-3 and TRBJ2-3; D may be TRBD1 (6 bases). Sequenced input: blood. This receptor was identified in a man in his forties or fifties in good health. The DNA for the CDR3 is TGTGCCATCAGTGTGGACAGAACAGATACGCAGTATTTT. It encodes CAISVDRTDTQYF.